This T cell receptor beta chain came from a study of blood T cell repertoires in COVID-19. At the level of the study: PBMCs, B-cell-depleted T cells, or T cells were the source of the cDNA or gDNA that made up the material.

V lost 2 bases and J lost 4; bases outside the gene matches: 3. From germline, CDR1 is KGHSH and CDR2 LQKENI. The CDR3 is made up of 15 amino acids. Per the original data handling: From reference gene primer amplification, estimates of nucleated cell counts were derived. Measured with immunoSEQ multiplex PCR; TCRdb has only the in-frame clones, and not every one. V, J and clone size are taken as reported in that table, and D and trimming were inferred from the DNA itself. This sample carries 130,000 to 150,000 clones, less than 90% of them seen once, and the ten largest clones take 5.8%. Individuals drawn from about two dozen US areas were roughly 18 to 95 years old. Those designated as exposed participants met a COVID-19 case within 2 weeks before study entry.

The sequencing sample was made of PBMCs or T cells enriched from blood (not recorded which). The source of this sequence is a woman aged 50 to 65 who had been exposed to COVID-19. The chain carries TRBV18 and TRBJ2-2, with 8 bases aligning to TRBD1. In DNA, the CDR3 is TGTGCCAGCTCACCAAATCAGGGGGCCACCGGGGAGCTGTTTTTT. Protein sequence: CASSPNQGATGELFF.